This TCR beta chain was obtained from a study of blood T cell repertoires in COVID-19. Background on the study: T cells, B-cell-depleted T cells, or PBMCs supplied cDNA or gDNA.

Repertoires were generated with immunoSEQ multiplex PCR, while TCRdb's copy carries only in-frame clones and drops some. This table has approximately 190,000 clones, roughly 89% appearing once. This CDR3 is built from 16 residues. Germline-derived CDR1 and CDR2 are SQVTM and ANQGSEA. The V gene end was trimmed by 7 bases and the J gene end by 1 base; junction bases not matched to a gene: 15. This chain joins TRBV29-1 and TRBJ2-5; 7 positions match TRBD2. The sequence was obtained from a woman between 25 and 40 years old who had been exposed to COVID-19. Sequencing was carried out using PBMCs or T cells enriched from blood (not recorded which). CDR3 sequence reads: CSAYSRPAGPQETQYF. DNA for the CDR3: TGCAGCGCCTATTCACGCCCAGCGGGGCCCCAAGAGACCCAGTACTTC.